The entry below describes one T cell receptor beta chain. Its specificity is unknown. The length of the CDR3 is 14 residues. Germline-derived CDR1 and CDR2 are MRHNA and SNTAGT. V was clipped by 4 bases and J by 1 base, with 7 bases between them. The data originate from a study of CD4+ T cells in melanoma. Measured with immunoSEQ multiplex PCR; TCRdb has only the in-frame clones, and not every one. The table shows around 100,000 clones, with around 92% occurring only once. Study-wide results and caveats: In melanoma, neoantigen-specific CD4+ T cells reportedly differed in differentiation state.

Sequencing input: peripheral blood. The chain uses TRBV6-4 and TRBJ2-2; D is ambiguous. The clonotype originates from a human donor with melanoma. DNA for the CDR3: TGTGCCAGCAGTGTAGGGATGAACACCGGGGAGCTGTTTTTT. It specifies CASSVGMNTGELFF.